This T cell receptor (beta chain) was documented in a study of CD8+ T cells in alopecia areata. The study's findings and limits: Clonality in lesional scalp, especially alopecia totalis/universalis, exceeded that of normal scalp.

Points on this clone: Its specificity is unknown. This sample also contains other DNA sequences that code for the same CDR3.

The CDR3 is 13 residues long. Germline values: CDR1 GTSNPN, CDR2 SVGIG (reference sequence). The germline V and J ends were trimmed by 3 bases and 5 bases, with 10 bases remaining between them. Researchers gathered lesional scalp punch biopsies and peripheral blood from patients with alopecia areata. Investigators isolated RNA and reverse transcribed it into cDNA to act as the sequencing template. The data were produced by immunoSEQ multiplex PCR, yet TCRdb's version contains in-frame clones alone and is incomplete. The repertoire has over 200,000 clones, more than 45% of them found once; the top ten carry under 0.5%.

The gene calls are TRBV30 and TRBJ1-4, with a weak D call TRBD1 (6 bases). This clonotype was sampled from a human donor with alopecia areata. Sequencing was performed on CD4+ T cells sorted from blood, taken at week 0. The CDR3 region has the DNA TGTGCCTGGAGCGGGCAGGGGAATGAAAAACTGTTTTTT. Encoded protein: CAWSGQGNEKLFF.